A single sample gave rise to the 9 T cell receptor beta chains below, sequenced in a study of blood T cell repertoires in COVID-19. Some clones are missing from TCRdb's copy, which holds only in-frame ones; the method was immunoSEQ multiplex PCR. The sample contains 250,000 or so clones, about nine tenths of which appear only once. The sequencing input was peripheral blood. The receptors come from a woman aged 55-75 years with acute or convalescent COVID-19.

The chain recombines TRBV6-5 with TRBJ1-6, with a weak D call TRBD1 (6 bases). This CDR3 contains 15 residues. Germline CDR1 MNHEY, CDR2 SVGAGI. V was clipped by 5 bases and J by 9 bases, with 17 bases between them. CDR3 amino acids: CASSPGGQGISPLHF. The CDR3 nucleotides read TGTGCCAGCAGTCCCGGTGGTCAGGGGATTTCACCCCTCCACTTT.

The V gene is TRBV6-5, the J gene TRBJ1-2; perhaps TRBD1 as D (5 bases). The CDR3 has 15 amino acids. The V end was cut by 6 bases, the J end by 4 bases, with 18 bases between. CDR1 is MNHEY, CDR2 SVGAGI, per germline. This CDR3 reads CASSPRTGGTYGYTF. The CDR3 DNA reads TGTGCCAGCAGCCCCCGGACGGGAGGGACCTATGGCTACACCTTC.

This chain joins TRBV6-5 and TRBJ2-7; the D is unclear. CDR3 length: 13 residues. Germline V gene lookup returns CDR1 MNHEY and CDR2 SVGAGI. Between the trimmed V and J ends, which lost 2 bases and 7 bases, there was a span of 12 bases. In DNA form, the CDR3 reads TGTGCCAGCAGTTACCCCAATAGTCAAGAGCAGTACTTC. It yields the protein CASSYPNSQEQYF.

This clone has a handful of counts. V is TRBV9 and J is TRBJ1-3; tentative D call: TRBD1 (5 bases). This CDR3 comprises 14 residues. Germline CDR1 reads SGDLS; CDR2 reads YYNGEE. Trimming pared 3 bases from V and 0 bases from J, leaving 7 bases between. CDR3 in amino acids: CASSGTGSGNTIYF. Written as DNA, the CDR3 is TGTGCCAGCAGCGGAACAGGCTCTGGAAACACCATATATTTT.

V and J are TRBV7-9 and TRBJ1-3; 8 positions match TRBD1. Germline V gene data show CDR1 as SEHNR and CDR2 as FQNEAQ (reference sequence). CDR3 length equals 14 residues. With V trimmed by 6 bases and J by 4 bases, 5 bases remained unmatched. The CDR3 DNA follows: TGTGCCAGCAGAAAGACAGGGGACGGAAACACCATATATTTT. This sequence encodes CASRKTGDGNTIYF.

The chain recombines TRBV5-3 with TRBJ2-1; a possible D gene is TRBD1 (5 bases). TRBV5-3 is designated an ORF whose function remains uncertain. Trimming took off 9 bases at V and 8 bases at J, with 12 bases between the two ends. This CDR3 comprises 11 residues. CDR3 in DNA: TGTGCCAAAAGGGGCTCGGATGAGCAGTTCTTC. Amino acid sequence: CAKRGSDEQFF.

V and J are TRBV7-2 and TRBJ1-1; no clear D gene. This CDR3 spans 14 amino acids. V lost 2 bases and J 6 bases, leaving 13 bases between the germline ends. Per germline, CDR1 SGHTA and CDR2 FQGNSA. The CDR3: CASSLREGWAEAFF. CDR3 nucleotide sequence: TGTGCCAGCAGCTTACGAGAGGGCTGGGCTGAAGCTTTCTTT.

The rearrangement joins TRBV5-1 to TRBJ2-3, with TRBD1 matching 7 bases. The CDR3 extends over 15 amino acids. V lost 4 bases, J lost 2 bases, and 7 bases stayed unmatched. Germline CDR1 reads SGHRS; CDR2 reads YFSETQ. The DNA for the CDR3 is TGCGCCAGCAGCCCAGGGGACAGAACCACAGATACGCAGTATTTT. It is translated as CASSPGDRTTDTQYF. The variable domain in full, with the rest retrieved from reference TRBV5-1 and TRBJ2-3, is KAGVTQTPRYLIKTRGQQVTLSCSPISGHRSVSWYQQTPGQGLQFLFEYFSETQRNKGNFPGRFSGRQFSNSRSEMNVSTLELGDSALYLCASSPGDRTTDTQYFGPGTRLTVL.

The gene calls are TRBV6-2 or TRBV6-3 and TRBJ2-2; 7 bases are shared with TRBD2. The junction had 4 bases not matched to a gene; V was cut back by 2 bases and J by 1 base. There are 16 residues in the CDR3. Germline assignment: CDR1 MNHEY and CDR2 SVGEGT. CDR3 bases: TGTGCCAGCAGTTACACCCAGCGGGGGAACACCGGGGAGCTGTTTTTT. This sequence encodes CASSYTQRGNTGELFF.